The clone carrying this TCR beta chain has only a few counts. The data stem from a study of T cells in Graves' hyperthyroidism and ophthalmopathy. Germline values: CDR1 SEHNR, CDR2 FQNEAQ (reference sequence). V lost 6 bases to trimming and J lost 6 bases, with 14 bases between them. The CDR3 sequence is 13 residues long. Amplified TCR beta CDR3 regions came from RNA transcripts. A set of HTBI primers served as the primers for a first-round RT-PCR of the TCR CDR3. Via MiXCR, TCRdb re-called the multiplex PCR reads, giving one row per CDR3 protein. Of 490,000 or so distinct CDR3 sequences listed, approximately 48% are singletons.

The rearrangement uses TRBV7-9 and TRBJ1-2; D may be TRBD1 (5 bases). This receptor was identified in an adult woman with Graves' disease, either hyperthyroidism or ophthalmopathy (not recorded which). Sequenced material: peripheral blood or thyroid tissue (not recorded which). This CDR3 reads CASSSGLGDGYTF. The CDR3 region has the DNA TGTGCCAGCAGTTCAGGGTTAGGTGATGGCTACACCTTC.